Reported below is one T cell receptor (beta chain). These data are taken from a study of blood T cell repertoires in COVID-19. Background on the study: Spain, Italy and the United States supplied samples that represented acute and convalescent COVID-19.

Sequencing was performed with immunoSEQ multiplex PCR; in TCRdb, only in-frame clones are kept and a portion is missing. The sample holds around 65,000 clones, approximately 90% seen once. The CDR3 totals 16 residues. Trimming left V 0 bases short and J 5 bases short, with 16 bases between. Germline-derived CDR1 and CDR2 are LGHNA and YNFKEQ. The sequence was collected from a human donor in a cohort sampled during active COVID-19. The chain carries TRBV4-2 and TRBJ1-2; perhaps TRBD1 as D (6 bases). Material: peripheral blood. CDR3 DNA sequence: TGTGCCAGCAGCCAAGATCTTGGTCGGGGACAATATGGCTACACCTTC. Translating gives CASSQDLGRGQYGYTF.